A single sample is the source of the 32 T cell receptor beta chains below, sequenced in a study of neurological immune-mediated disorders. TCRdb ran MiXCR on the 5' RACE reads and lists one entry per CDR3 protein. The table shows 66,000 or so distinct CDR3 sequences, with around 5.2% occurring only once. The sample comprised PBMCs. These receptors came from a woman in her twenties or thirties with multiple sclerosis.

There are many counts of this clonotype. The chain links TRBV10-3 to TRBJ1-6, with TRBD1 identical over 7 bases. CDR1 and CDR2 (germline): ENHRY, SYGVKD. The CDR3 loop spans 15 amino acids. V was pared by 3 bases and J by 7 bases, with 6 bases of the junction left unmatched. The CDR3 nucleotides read TGTGCCATCAGTGAATCGTCGGGACAGAATTCACCCCTCCACTTT. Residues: CAISESSGQNSPLHF.

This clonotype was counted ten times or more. The CDR3 DNA sequence: TGTGCCACCAGCAGAGACGGGGGGAGCGTCTCTGGGGCCAACGTCCTGACTTTC. It specifies CATSRDGGSVSGANVLTF. This chain connects TRBV15 to TRBJ2-6; 7 nucleotides agree with TRBD2. The CDR3 is 18 residues long. V dropped 0 bases and J dropped 0; count of bases not matched to a gene: 5. Germline V gene sequence: CDR1 LNHNV, CDR2 YYDKDF (reference sequence).

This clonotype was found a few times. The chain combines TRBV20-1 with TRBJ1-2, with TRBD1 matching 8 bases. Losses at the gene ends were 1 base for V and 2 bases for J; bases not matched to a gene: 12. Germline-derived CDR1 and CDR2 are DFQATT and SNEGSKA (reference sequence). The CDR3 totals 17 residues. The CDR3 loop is CSARGEVGQGANYGYTF. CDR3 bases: TGCAGTGCTAGAGGAGAGGTCGGACAGGGAGCCAACTATGGCTACACCTTC.

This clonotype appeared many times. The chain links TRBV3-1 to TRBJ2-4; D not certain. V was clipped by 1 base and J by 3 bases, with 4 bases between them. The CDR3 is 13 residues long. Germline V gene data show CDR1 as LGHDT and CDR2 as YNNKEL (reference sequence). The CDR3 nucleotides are TGTGCCAGCAGCCAAGGGAACAAAAACATTCAGTACTTC. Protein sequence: CASSQGNKNIQYF.

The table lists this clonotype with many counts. CDR3 sequence: CASRSSRSSYNEQFF. The CDR3 bases are TGTGCCAGCAGAAGTTCGCGTAGCTCCTACAATGAGCAGTTCTTC. The chain links TRBV2 to TRBJ2-1, with unresolved D. Germline V gene sequence: CDR1 SNHLY, CDR2 FYNNEI. The V end lost 6 bases, the J end lost 0 bases, and 12 bases lay between the germline ends. The CDR3 has 15 amino acids.

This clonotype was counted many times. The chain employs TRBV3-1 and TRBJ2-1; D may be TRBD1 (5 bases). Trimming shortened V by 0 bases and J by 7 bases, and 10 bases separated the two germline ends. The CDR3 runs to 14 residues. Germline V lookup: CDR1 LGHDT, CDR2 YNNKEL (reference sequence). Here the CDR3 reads CASSQELQGNEQFF. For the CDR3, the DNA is TGTGCCAGCAGCCAAGAGCTCCAGGGTAATGAGCAGTTCTTC.

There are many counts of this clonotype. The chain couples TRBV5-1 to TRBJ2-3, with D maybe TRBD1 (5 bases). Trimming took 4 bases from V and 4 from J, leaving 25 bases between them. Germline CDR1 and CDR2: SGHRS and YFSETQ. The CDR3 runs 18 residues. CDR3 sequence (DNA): TGCGCCAGCAGCGCCAACGCTATGAATTATGGGGCGGCAGATACGCAGTATTTT. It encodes CASSANAMNYGAADTQYF. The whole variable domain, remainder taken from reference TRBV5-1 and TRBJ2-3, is KAGVTQTPRYLIKTRGQQVTLSCSPISGHRSVSWYQQTPGQGLQFLFEYFSETQRNKGNFPGRFSGRQFSNSRSEMNVSTLELGDSALYLCASSANAMNYGAADTQYFGPGTRLTVL.

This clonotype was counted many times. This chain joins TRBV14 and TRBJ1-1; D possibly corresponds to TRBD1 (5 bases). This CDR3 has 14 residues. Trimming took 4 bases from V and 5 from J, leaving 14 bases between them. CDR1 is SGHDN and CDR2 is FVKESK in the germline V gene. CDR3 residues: CASSLARGTTEAFF. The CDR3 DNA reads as TGTGCCAGCAGCCTGGCGAGGGGTACAACTGAAGCTTTCTTT.

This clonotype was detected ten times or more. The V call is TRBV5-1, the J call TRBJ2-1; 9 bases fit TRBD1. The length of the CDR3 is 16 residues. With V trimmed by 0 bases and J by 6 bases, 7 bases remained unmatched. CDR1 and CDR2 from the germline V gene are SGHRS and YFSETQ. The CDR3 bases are TGCGCCAGCAGCTTGGAGGGGACAGGGCTCCTCAATGAGCAGTTCTTC. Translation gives CASSLEGTGLLNEQFF.

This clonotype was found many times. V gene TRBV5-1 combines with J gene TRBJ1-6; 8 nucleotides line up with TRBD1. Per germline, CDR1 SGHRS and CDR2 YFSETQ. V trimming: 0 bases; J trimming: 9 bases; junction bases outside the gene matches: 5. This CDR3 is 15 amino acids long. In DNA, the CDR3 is TGCGCCAGCAGCTTGGAGGGACAGGAGGGTTCACCCCTCCACTTT. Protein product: CASSLEGQEGSPLHF.

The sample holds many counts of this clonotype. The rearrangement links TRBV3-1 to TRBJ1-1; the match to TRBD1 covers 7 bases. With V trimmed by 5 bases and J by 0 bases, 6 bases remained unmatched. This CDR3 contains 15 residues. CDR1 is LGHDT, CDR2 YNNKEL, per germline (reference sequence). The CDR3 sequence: CASSLTGPVNTEAFF. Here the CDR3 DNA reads TGTGCCAGCAGCTTGACAGGGCCTGTGAACACTGAAGCTTTCTTT.

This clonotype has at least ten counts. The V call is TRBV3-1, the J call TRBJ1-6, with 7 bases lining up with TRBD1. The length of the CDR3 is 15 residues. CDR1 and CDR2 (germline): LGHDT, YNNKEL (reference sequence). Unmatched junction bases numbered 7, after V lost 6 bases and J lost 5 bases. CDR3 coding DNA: TGTGCCAGCAGACGTATTGACAGGGATAATTCACCCCTCCACTTT. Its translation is CASRRIDRDNSPLHF.

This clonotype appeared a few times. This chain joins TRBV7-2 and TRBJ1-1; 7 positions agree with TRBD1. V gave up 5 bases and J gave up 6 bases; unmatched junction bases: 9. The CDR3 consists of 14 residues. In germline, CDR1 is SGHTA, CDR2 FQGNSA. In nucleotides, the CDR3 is TGTGCCAGCAGCAAACACAGGGGAAACCCTGAAGCTTTCTTT. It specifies CASSKHRGNPEAFF.

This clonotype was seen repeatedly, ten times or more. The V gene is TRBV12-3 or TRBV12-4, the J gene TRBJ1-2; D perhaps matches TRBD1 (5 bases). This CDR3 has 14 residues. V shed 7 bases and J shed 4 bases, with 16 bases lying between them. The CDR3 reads CASNLRGYGYGYTF. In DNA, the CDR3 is TGTGCCAGCAATTTGAGGGGATATGGCTATGGCTACACCTTC.

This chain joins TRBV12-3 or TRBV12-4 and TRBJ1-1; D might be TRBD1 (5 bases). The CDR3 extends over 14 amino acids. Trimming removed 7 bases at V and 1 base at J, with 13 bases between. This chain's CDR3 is CASTRGKGNTEAFF. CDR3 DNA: TGTGCCAGCACCCGGGGGAAGGGGAACACTGAAGCTTTCTTT.

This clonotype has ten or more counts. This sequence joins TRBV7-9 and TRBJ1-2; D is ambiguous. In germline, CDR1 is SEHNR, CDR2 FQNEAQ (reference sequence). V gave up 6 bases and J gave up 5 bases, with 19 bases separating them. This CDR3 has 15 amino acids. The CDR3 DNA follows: TGTGCCAGCAGTCGGAGCCTCTTTGGACTTTATGGCTACACCTTC. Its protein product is CASSRSLFGLYGYTF.

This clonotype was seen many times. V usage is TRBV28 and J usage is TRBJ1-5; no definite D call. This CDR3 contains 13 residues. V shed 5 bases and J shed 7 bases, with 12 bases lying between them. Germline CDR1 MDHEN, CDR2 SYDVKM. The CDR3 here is CASSTPNFQPQHF. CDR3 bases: TGTGCCAGCAGTACCCCCAATTTCCAGCCCCAGCATTTT.

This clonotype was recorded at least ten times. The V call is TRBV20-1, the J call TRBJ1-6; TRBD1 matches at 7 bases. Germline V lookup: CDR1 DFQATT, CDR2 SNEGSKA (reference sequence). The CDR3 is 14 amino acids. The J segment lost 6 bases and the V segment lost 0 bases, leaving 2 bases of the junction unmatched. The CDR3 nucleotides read TGCAGTGCTAGAGACGGGACAGCTAATTCACCCCTCCACTTT. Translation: CSARDGTANSPLHF.

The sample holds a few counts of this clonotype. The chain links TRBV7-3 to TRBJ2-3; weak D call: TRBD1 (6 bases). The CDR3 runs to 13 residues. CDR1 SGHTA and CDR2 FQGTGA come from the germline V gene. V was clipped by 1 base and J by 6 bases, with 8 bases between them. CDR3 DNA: TGTGCCAGCAGCTTAAAGGGGGACGATACGCAGTATTTT. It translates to CASSLKGDDTQYF.

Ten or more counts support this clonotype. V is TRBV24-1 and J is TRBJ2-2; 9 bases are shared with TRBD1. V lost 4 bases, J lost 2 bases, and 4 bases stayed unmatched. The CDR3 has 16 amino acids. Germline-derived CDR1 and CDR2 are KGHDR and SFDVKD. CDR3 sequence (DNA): TGTGCCACCAGTGACCCGGGACAGGGAAACACCGGGGAGCTGTTTTTT. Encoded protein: CATSDPGQGNTGELFF.

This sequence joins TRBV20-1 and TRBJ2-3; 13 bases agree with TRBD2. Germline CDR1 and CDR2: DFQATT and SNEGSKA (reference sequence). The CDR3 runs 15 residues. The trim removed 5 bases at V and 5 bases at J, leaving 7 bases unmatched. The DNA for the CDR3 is TGCAGTGCTCATGGGGGACTAGCGGGGAAAGATACGCAGTATTTT. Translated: CSAHGGLAGKDTQYF.

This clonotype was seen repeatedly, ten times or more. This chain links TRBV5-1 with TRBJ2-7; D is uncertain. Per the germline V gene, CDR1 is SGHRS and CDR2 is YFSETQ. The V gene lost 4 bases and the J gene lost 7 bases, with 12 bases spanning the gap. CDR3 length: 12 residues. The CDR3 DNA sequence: TGCGCCAGCAGCCTCGAAGGTCGAGAGCAGTACTTC. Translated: CASSLEGREQYF.

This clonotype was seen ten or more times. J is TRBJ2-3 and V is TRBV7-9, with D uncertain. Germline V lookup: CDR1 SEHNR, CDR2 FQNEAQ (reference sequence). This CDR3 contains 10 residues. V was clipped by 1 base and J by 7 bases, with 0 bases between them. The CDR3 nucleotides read TGTGCCAGCAGCTTAGATACGCAGTATTTT. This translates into CASSLDTQYF.

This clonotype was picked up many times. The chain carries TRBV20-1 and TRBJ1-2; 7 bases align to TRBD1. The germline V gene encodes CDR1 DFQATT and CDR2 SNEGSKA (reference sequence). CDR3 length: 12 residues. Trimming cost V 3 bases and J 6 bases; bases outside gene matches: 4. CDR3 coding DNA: TGCAGTGCTAGCAGGGGGGGAGATGGCTACACCTTC. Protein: CSASRGGDGYTF.

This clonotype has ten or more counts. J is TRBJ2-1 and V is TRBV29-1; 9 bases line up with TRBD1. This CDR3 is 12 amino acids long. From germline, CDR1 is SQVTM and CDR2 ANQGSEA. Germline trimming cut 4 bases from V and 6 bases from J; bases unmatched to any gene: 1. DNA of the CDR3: TGCAGCGTTGGGGACAGGGTCAATGAGCAGTTCTTC. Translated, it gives CSVGDRVNEQFF.

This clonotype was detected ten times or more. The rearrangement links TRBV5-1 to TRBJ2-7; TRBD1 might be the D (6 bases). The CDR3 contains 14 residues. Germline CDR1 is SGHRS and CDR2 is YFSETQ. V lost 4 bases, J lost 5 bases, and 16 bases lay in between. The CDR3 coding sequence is TGCGCCAGCAGCACCAGCCAGGGGTCGCACGAGCAGTACTTC. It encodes CASSTSQGSHEQYF.

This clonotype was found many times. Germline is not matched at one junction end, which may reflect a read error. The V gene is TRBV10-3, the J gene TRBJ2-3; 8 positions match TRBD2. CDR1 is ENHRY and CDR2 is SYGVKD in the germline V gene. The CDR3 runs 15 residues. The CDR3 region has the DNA TGTGCCACCAGTGGAGCGGGACTAGGTACAGATACGCAGTATTTT. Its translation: CATSGAGLGTDTQYF.

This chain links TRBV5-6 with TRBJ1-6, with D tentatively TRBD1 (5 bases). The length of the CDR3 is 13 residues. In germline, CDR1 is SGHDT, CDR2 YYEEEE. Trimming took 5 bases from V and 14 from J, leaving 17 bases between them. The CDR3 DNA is TGTGCCAGCAGGACCAGGGTAGCCAGTTCCCTCCACTTT. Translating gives CASRTRVASSLHF.

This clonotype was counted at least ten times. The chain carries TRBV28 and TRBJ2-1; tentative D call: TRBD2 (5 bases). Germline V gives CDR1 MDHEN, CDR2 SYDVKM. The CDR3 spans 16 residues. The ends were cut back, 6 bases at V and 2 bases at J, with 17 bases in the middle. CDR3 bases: TGTGCCAGCAGCCAGAAGACAACGGGAACCTACAATGAGCAGTTCTTC. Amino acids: CASSQKTTGTYNEQFF.

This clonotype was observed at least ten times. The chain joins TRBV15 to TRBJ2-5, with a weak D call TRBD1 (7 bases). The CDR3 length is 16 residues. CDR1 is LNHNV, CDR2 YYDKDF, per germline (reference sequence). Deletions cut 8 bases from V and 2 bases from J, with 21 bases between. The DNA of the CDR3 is TGTGCCACCGCTCAAGGGGGCGCGGGATGGCAAGAGACCCAGTACTTC. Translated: CATAQGGAGWQETQYF.

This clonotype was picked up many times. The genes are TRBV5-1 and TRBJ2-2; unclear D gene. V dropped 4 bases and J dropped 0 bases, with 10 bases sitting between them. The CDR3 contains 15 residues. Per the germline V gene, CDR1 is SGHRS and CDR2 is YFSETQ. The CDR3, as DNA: TGCGCCAGCAGCCGTGGCACCTCGAACACCGGGGAGCTGTTTTTT. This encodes CASSRGTSNTGELFF.

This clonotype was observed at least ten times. The CDR3 nucleotides read TGCGCCAGCAGTGCCGGGGGGACGGGCGAGCAGTACTTC. This codes for CASSAGGTGEQYF. The chain recombines TRBV10-2 with TRBJ2-7, with TRBD2 identical over 7 bases. The CDR3 loop spans 13 amino acids. Trimming removed 4 bases from V and 6 bases from J; junction bases left unmatched: 6. Germline loops: CDR1 WSHSY, CDR2 SAAADI.